The 20 T cell receptor beta chains in this list originate from one sample, sequenced in a study of beta chain features in type 1 diabetes. Expressed TCRB transcripts got sequenced, as all isolated RNA was reverse transcribed. Libraries were prepared by immunoSEQ multiplex PCR; TCRdb keeps only in-frame clonotypes and omits some of them. The table lists around 320,000 clones, about 15% of them singletons. Sequences were obtained from central memory CD4+ T cells from blood. The receptors come from a man aged 25 to 40 in good health.

This clone was counted only a few times. The rearrangement links TRBV2 to TRBJ1-2, with a tentative D call TRBD1 (5 bases). The CDR3 has 14 amino acids. Germline values: CDR1 SNHLY, CDR2 FYNNEI. Trimming cost V 3 bases and J 4 bases, with 12 bases left between them. The CDR3 DNA sequence: TGTGCCAGCAGTGAGTCGGGGACGTCCTATGGCTACACCTTC. Residues: CASSESGTSYGYTF.

This clone was seen more than once but under ten times. The J gene is TRBJ1-2, the V gene TRBV7-9, with D maybe TRBD1 (5 bases). CDR1 and CDR2 from the germline V gene are SEHNR and FQNEAQ (reference sequence). This CDR3 has 12 residues. Trimming took 8 bases from V and 2 from J, leaving 9 bases between them. The CDR3 nucleotides are TGTGCCAGCTCCAAGGGGAACTATGGCTACACCTTC. Encoded protein: CASSKGNYGYTF.

The chain carries TRBV6-1 and TRBJ2-2, with TRBD1 as a possible D gene (6 bases). CDR3 length: 15 amino acids. The V gene's germline CDR1 is MNHNS and CDR2 SASEGT. V was cut by 5 bases and J by 3 bases, with 13 bases left in between. Here the CDR3 reads CASSSQGSYTGELFF. DNA for the CDR3: TGTGCCAGCAGTTCCCAGGGGTCTTACACCGGGGAGCTGTTTTTT.

The genes are TRBV29-1 and TRBJ1-5, with unresolved D. Trimming removed 4 bases at V and 1 base at J, with 11 bases between. CDR3 length: 14 amino acids. The germline CDR1 and CDR2 sequences are SQVTM and ANQGSEA. CDR3 bases: TGCAGCGTTGTAGTACGTGGAAGCAATCAGCCCCAGCATTTT. Its protein is CSVVVRGSNQPQHF.

The sample holds a few counts of this clone. The chain links TRBV27 to TRBJ2-2; possibly TRBD2 for D (6 bases). V was clipped by 3 bases and J by 7 bases, with 15 bases between them. This CDR3 has 15 residues. Per the germline V gene, CDR1 is MNHEY and CDR2 is SMNVEV (reference sequence). CDR3 amino acids: CASSLSGSLGGELFF. The CDR3 DNA is TGTGCCAGCAGTTTGTCCGGGAGTTTGGGCGGGGAGCTGTTTTTT.

This clone came up many times. The chain combines TRBV20-1 with TRBJ2-3; D may be TRBD2 (5 bases). V lost 6 bases, J lost 9 bases, and 13 bases lay in between. The CDR3 totals 11 residues. Germline V gene sequence: CDR1 DFQATT, CDR2 SNEGSKA (reference sequence). The CDR3 coding sequence is TGCAGTGCCCCGCGGGCAGCGACGCAGTATTTT. Protein product: CSAPRAATQYF.

The chain employs TRBV20-1 and TRBJ2-5; unclear D gene. Germline CDR1 DFQATT, CDR2 SNEGSKA (reference sequence). The CDR3 runs to 10 residues. V was clipped by 0 bases and J by 9 bases, with 5 bases between them. The DNA of the CDR3 is TGCAGTGCTAGAGAGGTGCCCCAGTACTTC. Its translation is CSAREVPQYF.

The CDR3 loop reads CASSEALKAEKLFF. The CDR3, as DNA: TGTGCCAGCAGTGAAGCGCTTAAGGCTGAAAAACTGTTTTTT. This sequence joins TRBV2 and TRBJ1-4; D uncertain. The CDR3 totals 14 residues. V lost 0 bases to trimming and J lost 7 bases, with 9 bases between them. CDR1 is SNHLY and CDR2 is FYNNEI in the germline V gene.

This clone was counted only a few times. The rearrangement uses TRBV2 and TRBJ1-2; 8 positions match TRBD1. Per germline, CDR1 SNHLY and CDR2 FYNNEI. The J segment lost 3 bases and the V segment lost 4 bases, leaving 4 bases of the junction unmatched. The CDR3 is made up of 14 amino acids. CDR3 sequence: CASSARQGYYGYTF. The CDR3 region has the DNA TGTGCCAGCAGTGCTAGACAGGGGTACTATGGCTACACCTTC.

The V call is TRBV4-3, the J call TRBJ1-2; the D is unclear. Germline-derived CDR1 and CDR2 are LGHNA and YSLEER. CDR3 length: 15 amino acids. Between the trimmed V and J ends, which lost 0 bases and 5 bases, there was a span of 13 bases. This chain's CDR3 is CASSQDHQAAYGYTF. The CDR3 DNA sequence: TGCGCCAGCAGCCAAGATCATCAGGCGGCTTATGGCTACACCTTC.

In its sample, this clone was seen many times. The V gene is TRBV7-2, the J gene TRBJ1-2; 7 positions agree with TRBD1. The CDR3 contains 15 residues. Germline V gene data show CDR1 as SGHTA and CDR2 as FQGNSA. Trimming cost V 5 bases and J 4 bases; bases outside gene matches: 10. CDR3 protein: CASSARQGFGYGYTF. Written as DNA, the CDR3 is TGTGCCAGCAGCGCCAGACAGGGTTTCGGCTATGGCTACACCTTC.

This chain links TRBV7-2 with TRBJ2-7; no clear D gene. CDR3 length: 11 amino acids. Trimming pared 3 bases from V and 6 bases from J, leaving 6 bases between. The V gene's germline CDR1 is SGHTA and CDR2 FQGNSA. The CDR3: CASSLGIEQYF. The CDR3 nucleotides are TGTGCCAGCAGCTTGGGAATCGAGCAGTACTTC.

This chain uses TRBV5-1 with TRBJ1-2, with D possibly matching TRBD1 (5 bases). The length of the CDR3 is 15 residues. Germline CDR1 reads SGHRS; CDR2 reads YFSETQ. Trimming left V 4 bases short and J 5 bases short, with 18 bases between. Here the CDR3 reads CASSPQGSSYYGYTF. CDR3 DNA sequence: TGCGCCAGCAGCCCGCAGGGTTCCTCCTATTATGGCTACACCTTC.

V usage is TRBV5-1 and J usage is TRBJ1-5; 8 bases line up with TRBD1. The germline V gene has CDR1 SGHRS and CDR2 YFSETQ. The V and J ends lost 4 bases and 4 bases, in that order; junction bases with no gene match: 7. CDR3 length: 15 amino acids. CDR3 sequence (DNA): TGCGCCAGCAGCGCCACAGGGGGATGGAATCAGCCCCAGCATTTT. This encodes CASSATGGWNQPQHF.

This clone was picked up a small number of times. The chain employs TRBV7-2 and TRBJ2-3, with D hard to call. In germline, CDR1 is SGHTA, CDR2 FQGNSA. There are 16 residues in the CDR3. V lost 0 bases and J 5 bases, leaving 15 bases between the germline ends. The CDR3 nucleotides read TGTGCCAGCAGCTTAGCGCTTGGGTCCCTGTTAGATACGCAGTATTTT. Amino acid sequence: CASSLALGSLLDTQYF.

The rearrangement uses TRBV6-5 and TRBJ1-3; 8 bases agree with TRBD1. V was clipped by 5 bases and J by 7 bases; unmatched bases: 10. From germline, CDR1 is MNHEY and CDR2 SVGAGI. The CDR3 runs 15 residues. CDR3 bases: TGTGCCAGCAGTGCGGACAGGGCCCCGGGGAACACCATATATTTT. It is translated as CASSADRAPGNTIYF.

This clone came up a few times. The V and J genes are TRBV6-5 and TRBJ1-1, with D tentatively TRBD1 (5 bases). Germline-derived CDR1 and CDR2 are MNHEY and SVGAGI. CDR3 length equals 14 residues. Trimming pared 2 bases from V and 1 base from J, leaving 8 bases between. CDR3 nucleotides: TGTGCCAGCAGTTACCTAAGGGGGAACACTGAAGCTTTCTTT. It yields the protein CASSYLRGNTEAFF.

This rearrangement joins TRBV2 to TRBJ2-2; D uncertain. This CDR3 comprises 15 residues. V dropped 3 bases and J dropped 4 bases, with 12 bases sitting between them. From germline, CDR1 is SNHLY and CDR2 FYNNEI. The CDR3 DNA is TGTGCCAGCAGTGACGCACAGTCTTTCACCGGGGAGCTGTTTTTT. This encodes CASSDAQSFTGELFF.

J is TRBJ2-5 and V is TRBV5-6; D perhaps matches TRBD1 (6 bases). The V end lost 4 bases, the J end lost 4 bases, and 14 bases lay between the germline ends. There are 14 residues in the CDR3. Germline V gives CDR1 SGHDT, CDR2 YYEEEE. The CDR3 region is CASSILTGSETQYF. In DNA, the CDR3 is TGTGCCAGCAGCATCCTTACAGGGTCAGAGACCCAGTACTTC. Full variable domain (missing parts from reference TRBV5-6 and TRBJ2-5): DAGVTQSPTHLIKTRGQQVTLRCSPKSGHDTVSWYQQALGQGPQFIFQYYEEEERQRGNFPDRFSGHQFPNYSSELNVNALLLGDSALYLCASSILTGSETQYFGPGTRLLVL.

This clone was detected ten times or more. The chain uses TRBV5-1 and TRBJ2-4; D tentatively fits TRBD1 or TRBD2 (6 bases each). Germline V gene sequence: CDR1 SGHRS, CDR2 YFSETQ. The CDR3 totals 15 residues. The V gene lost 0 bases and the J gene lost 7 bases, with 14 bases spanning the gap. In DNA, the CDR3 is TGCGCCAGCAGCTTGGATCCGGGGGCGGCTAACATTCAGTACTTC. Translation gives CASSLDPGAANIQYF.